Listed here is a single TCR beta chain. Antigen unknown. This specimen belongs to a study of monozygotic twins with inflammatory bowel disease. Per donor, approximately 2.3 ml of blood was collected and frozen. Broader study findings: People with IBD had fewer clonotypes in common with others than healthy twins did, especially with disease activity. In patient repertoires, differing immunosuppressive treatments may have added some variability.

TCRdb reprocessed the 5' RACE reads and keeps a single row for each CDR3 protein, giving no DNA. Recorded for this sample: fewer than 450,000 distinct CDR3 sequences. The CDR3 spans 17 residues. The germline V gene encodes CDR1 MNHEY and CDR2 SVGAGI. Specimen: blood. The receptor comes from a human donor with ulcerative colitis or Crohn's disease, or a healthy co-twin of an affected twin (not recorded which). V usage is TRBV6-5 and J usage is TRBJ2-3; absent DNA, TCRdb's TRBD1 call cannot be checked. CDR3 loop: CASSYRPPFLGTDTQYF.